This TCR beta chain was sequenced in a study of shared clonotypes between healthy human individuals. About the research overall: Plates per donor: three CD4 naive, three CD4 memory, two CD8 naive, one CD8 memory. Study results and limitations: How much donors shared clonotypes was expected to be affected by sequencing depth.

With respect to this clone: As yet, its antigen is unknown. Other DNA sequences within the sample encode an identical CDR3.

Sequencing was performed with immunoSEQ multiplex PCR; in TCRdb, only in-frame clones are kept and a portion is missing. The data hold over 1.4 million clones, with roughly 96% observed a single time. The germline CDR1 and CDR2 sequences are SGHRS and YFSETQ. The CDR3 has 15 amino acids. Trimming cost V 0 bases and J 1 base, with 10 bases left between them. The V call is TRBV5-1, the J call TRBJ2-5; D unclear. Sequenced sample: naive CD4+ T cells sorted from blood. Subset specified: CD45RA+ positively selected. This receptor was taken from a man aged 25 to 45 in good health. The DNA for the CDR3 is TGCGCCAGCAGCTTGGCCCCAGAGCTCCAAGAGACCCAGTACTTC. This encodes CASSLAPELQETQYF. The full variable domain, rest sourced from reference TRBV5-1 and TRBJ2-5, is KAGVTQTPRYLIKTRGQQVTLSCSPISGHRSVSWYQQTPGQGLQFLFEYFSETQRNKGNFPGRFSGRQFSNSRSEMNVSTLELGDSALYLCASSLAPELQETQYFGPGTRLLVL.